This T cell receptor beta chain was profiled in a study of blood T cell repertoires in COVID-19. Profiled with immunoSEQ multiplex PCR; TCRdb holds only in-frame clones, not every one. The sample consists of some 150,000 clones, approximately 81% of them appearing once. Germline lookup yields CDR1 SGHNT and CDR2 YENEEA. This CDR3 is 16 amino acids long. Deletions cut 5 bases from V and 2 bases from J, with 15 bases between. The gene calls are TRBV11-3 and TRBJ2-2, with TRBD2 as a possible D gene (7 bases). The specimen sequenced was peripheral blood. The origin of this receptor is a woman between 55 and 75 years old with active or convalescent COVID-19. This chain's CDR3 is CASSPGGNRNTGELFF. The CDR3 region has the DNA TGTGCCAGCAGCCCGGGGGGCAATAGAAACACCGGGGAGCTGTTTTTT. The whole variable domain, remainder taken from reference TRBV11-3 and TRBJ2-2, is EAGVVQSPRYKIIEKKQPVAFWCNPISGHNTLYWYLQNLGQGPELLIRYENEEAVDDSQLPKDRFSAERLKGVDSTLKIQPAELGDSAVYLCASSPGGNRNTGELFFGEGSRLTVL.